The 13 T cell receptor beta chains presented below share a single source sample, sequenced in a study of neurological immune-mediated disorders (dated by TCRdb to about 2019). The library was produced with 5' RACE. TCRdb lists the instrument as Illumina HiSeq 2500. In-frame beta chains were kept once TCRdb had trimmed the public reads at Q25 with fastp and called clones with MiXCR. Rows with a matching CDR3 protein are joined into one entry that keeps the most common DNA and genes. The sample records about 80,000 distinct CDR3 sequences, 4.5% to 7.5% of which are singletons. Clones ranked in the top ten supply roughly 7.3% of the sample. This specimen's time point label, interpreted: longitudinal time-point 2. The source material was PBMCs. The source is a woman aged 60-70 years with multiple sclerosis.

Ten or more counts support this clonotype. The rearrangement uses TRBV14 and TRBJ1-1, with D hard to call. The CDR3 runs to 14 residues. CDR1 is SGHDN and CDR2 is FVKESK in the germline V gene. V lost 1 base to trimming and J lost 5 bases, with 11 bases between them. The CDR3 coding sequence is TGTGCCAGCAGCCAAGGTCGCTTGGGAACTGAAGCTTTCTTT. Translation: CASSQGRLGTEAFF.

This clonotype was observed many times. The chain carries TRBV12-3 or TRBV12-4 and TRBJ2-1; a weak D match, TRBD2 (6 bases). This CDR3 is 16 amino acids long. The V and J ends lost 6 bases and 0 bases respectively, with 15 bases between them. The CDR3 DNA reads TGTGCCAGCAGGAGTGTAGTAGCGGACTCCTACAATGAGCAGTTCTTC. Amino acid sequence: CASRSVVADSYNEQFF.

This clonotype was recorded at least ten times. The chain recombines TRBV5-5 with TRBJ2-1; perhaps TRBD1 as D (5 bases). The germline CDR1 and CDR2 sequences are SGHKS and YYEKEE (reference sequence). V lost 0 bases and J lost 8, with 18 bases in between. This CDR3 region has 16 residues. CDR3 region: CASSLAWQGSPYEQFF. CDR3 in DNA: TGTGCCAGCAGCTTGGCCTGGCAGGGCTCCCCTTATGAGCAGTTCTTC.

This clonotype was found many times. This sequence joins TRBV12-3 or TRBV12-4 and TRBJ2-3; D not resolved. The V and J ends lost 5 bases and 4 bases respectively, with 10 bases between them. The CDR3 loop spans 13 amino acids. CDR3 residues: CASSLSIPDTQYF. CDR3 DNA: TGTGCCAGCAGTCTTAGTATCCCAGATACGCAGTATTTT.

This clonotype came up many times. This chain links TRBV5-1 with TRBJ2-1; D possibly corresponds to TRBD2 (7 bases). The CDR3 extends over 18 amino acids. The V gene lost 1 base and the J gene lost 3 bases, with 20 bases spanning the gap. Germline CDR1 and CDR2: SGHRS and YFSETQ. DNA for the CDR3: TGCGCCAGCAGCTTGCCCCTTGGCGGGGGCCGTAACTACAATGAGCAGTTCTTC. The encoded protein is CASSLPLGGGRNYNEQFF. Full variable domain (outside the CDR3, taken from reference TRBV5-1 and TRBJ2-1): KAGVTQTPRYLIKTRGQQVTLSCSPISGHRSVSWYQQTPGQGLQFLFEYFSETQRNKGNFPGRFSGRQFSNSRSEMNVSTLELGDSALYLCASSLPLGGGRNYNEQFFGPGTRLTVL.

There are many counts of this clonotype. The chain recombines TRBV5-1 with TRBJ1-5; weak D call: TRBD1 (6 bases). There are 15 residues in the CDR3. Germline V CDR1 and CDR2: SGHRS, YFSETQ. V was trimmed by 1 base and J by 1 base, leaving 9 bases between them. CDR3 sequence reads: CASSLTGMSNQPQHF. The CDR3 DNA is TGCGCCAGCAGCTTGACAGGGATGAGCAATCAGCCCCAGCATTTT.

This clonotype has at least ten counts. The J gene is TRBJ2-7, the V gene TRBV20-1; 7 bases are a match to TRBD2. Germline V CDR1 and CDR2: DFQATT, SNEGSKA (reference sequence). V lost 2 bases to trimming and J lost 2 bases; unmatched junction nucleotides: 6. There are 14 residues in the CDR3. CDR3 DNA sequence: TGCAGTGCTAGACGGCAGGGAGGGGCCTACGAGCAGTACTTC. Its protein is CSARRQGGAYEQYF.

The genes are TRBV5-1 and TRBJ2-7, with D possibly TRBD2 on 6 matching bases. Trimming cost V 3 bases and J 4 bases, with 11 bases left between them. CDR1 and CDR2 (germline): SGHRS, YFSETQ. CDR3 length: 13 amino acids. The CDR3 sequence is CASSSTGEYEQYF. In DNA form, the CDR3 reads TGCGCCAGCAGCTCCACGGGGGAGTACGAGCAGTACTTC. Supplemented by reference TRBV5-1 and TRBJ2-7, the full variable domain reads KAGVTQTPRYLIKTRGQQVTLSCSPISGHRSVSWYQQTPGQGLQFLFEYFSETQRNKGNFPGRFSGRQFSNSRSEMNVSTLELGDSALYLCASSSTGEYEQYFGPGTRLTVT.

The sample holds many counts of this clonotype. The chain links TRBV7-8 to TRBJ2-7; D gene ambiguous. CDR3 length equals 14 residues. CDR1 SGHVS and CDR2 FQNEAQ come from the germline V gene. V lost 0 bases to trimming and J lost 0 bases, with 6 bases between them. CDR3 sequence (DNA): TGTGCCAGCAGCTTAGCCGACACCTCCTACGAGCAGTACTTC. This encodes CASSLADTSYEQYF. Complete variable domain (other parts from reference TRBV7-8 and TRBJ2-7): GAGVSQSPRYKVAKRGQDVALRCDPISGHVSLFWYQQALGQGPEFLTYFQNEAQLDKSGLPSDRFFAERPEGSVSTLKIQRTQQEDSAVYLCASSLADTSYEQYFGPGTRLTVT.

This clonotype has ten or more counts. The V gene is TRBV9, the J gene TRBJ2-3, with D maybe TRBD2 (7 bases). Germline V gene data show CDR1 as SGDLS and CDR2 as YYNGEE. V dropped 5 bases and J dropped 0 bases, with 28 bases sitting between them. This CDR3 is built from 20 residues. The CDR3 nucleotides are TGTGCCAGCAGTATTTTCCCGAGGGGGGGGGCCGTAGCTAGCACAGATACGCAGTATTTT. Its translation is CASSIFPRGGAVASTDTQYF.

This clonotype has ten or more counts. V and J are TRBV18 and TRBJ2-4; 7 nucleotides align to TRBD2. Germline assignment: CDR1 KGHSH and CDR2 LQKENI. J gave up 3 bases and V 3 bases, and 8 bases lay outside the gene matches. The CDR3 is 16 residues long. DNA for the CDR3: TGTGCCAGCTCACCTTATGGACTAGAGGGCAAAAACATTCAGTACTTC. It translates to CASSPYGLEGKNIQYF.

In this sample, this clonotype turned up many times. The V and J genes are TRBV14 and TRBJ1-2, with D unclear. Trimming shortened V by 0 bases and J by 4 bases, and 9 bases separated the two germline ends. Looked up from germline, CDR1 is SGHDN and CDR2 is FVKESK. The CDR3 covers 14 residues. This CDR3 is CASSQERKFYGYTF. The CDR3 DNA reads TGTGCCAGCAGCCAAGAACGAAAGTTCTATGGCTACACCTTC.

This clonotype occurred many times. The chain links TRBV7-2 to TRBJ1-2, with 7 bases aligning to TRBD1. The ends lost 5 bases at V and 9 bases at J; junction bases unmatched: 9. Germline loops: CDR1 SGHTA, CDR2 FQGNSA. The CDR3 runs to 13 residues. The CDR3: CASSLIRDSSYTF. CDR3 bases: TGTGCCAGCAGCCTCATAAGGGACAGTAGCTACACCTTC.